This TCR beta chain was obtained from a study of T cell repertoires in cytomegalovirus infection. Overall study: Matching HLA type, along with CMV infection, was indicated by public TCR beta signatures. Study findings and constraints: The cumulative frequency of public TCR beta families distinguished individuals who carried CMV together with the relevant HLA. Ex vivo responses were dominated by HLA-C-restricted CMV-specific TCR beta clonotypes.

V lost 3 bases and J lost 4, with 12 bases in between. Looked up from germline, CDR1 is LNHDA and CDR2 is SQIVND (reference sequence). The CDR3 totals 14 residues. Each CDR3 protein is one row after TCRdb ran MiXCR on the reads. The table lists around 530,000 distinct CDR3 sequences, 26% of them singletons. Turning to this clonotype: Its matching antigen is unknown.

The J gene is TRBJ1-1, the V gene TRBV19, with a tentative D call TRBD1 (5 bases). Source material: PBMCs. The clonotype was recovered from a human donor in good health (CMV status not recorded). Some clones in this sample may be carry-over from other donors' samples. CDR3 bases: TGTGCCAGTAGTATGGGCCGAGGGACCACTGAAGCTTTCTTT. Translation gives CASSMGRGTTEAFF.